This TCR beta chain emerged from a study of blood T cell repertoires in COVID-19. At the level of the study: The United States, Italy and Spain were the sources of the acute and convalescent COVID-19 samples. T cells, B-cell-depleted T cells, or PBMCs provided the cDNA or gDNA that served as material.

The ends were cut back, 8 bases at V and 0 bases at J, with 8 bases in the middle. Germline V gives CDR1 SEHNR, CDR2 FQNEAQ (reference sequence). CDR3 size: 14 residues. Authors' analysis steps: Reference gene primers were amplified, and this amplification served to estimate nucleated cell counts. Clones were sequenced by immunoSEQ multiplex PCR, and TCRdb holds only the in-frame ones, with some missing. For V, J and clone size, that table is used; D and trimming come from the DNA. The sample has tens of thousands of clones, roughly 82% seen once. The receptor comes from a human donor in a cohort sampled during active COVID-19. Specimen: peripheral blood. The chain combines TRBV7-9 with TRBJ2-6, with D possibly being TRBD1 (5 bases). CDR3: CASPRGSGANVLTF. DNA of the CDR3: TGTGCCAGCCCTAGGGGCTCTGGGGCCAACGTCCTGACTTTC.